This T cell receptor (beta chain) was profiled in a study of blood T cell repertoires in COVID-19 (dated by TCRdb to 2018 to 2020). At the level of the whole study: The collaborator samples originated in the United States, Italy and Spain and spanned the acute and convalescent phases of COVID-19. The material from the prospective study consisted of cDNA or gDNA derived from T cells, B-cell-depleted T cells, or PBMCs. Deeply sampled blood TCRbeta repertoires from subjects exposed to, actively infected with, or recovered from COVID-19 were included in the dataset. The repertoires were made available in a free public database intended to serve as a resource for research on the immune response to SARS-CoV-2. The samples were drawn from two sources: the first 160 participants of the ongoing ImmuneRACE study, and 1,000 to 1,500 subjects contributed by 6 global collaborators. The sample metadata nearly always contained a de-identified subject ID, COVID-19 status, age in years and sex. HLA class I and class II types, where available, came from metadata supplied by the sample provider rather than from assay-based typing. The paper as a whole reports these results and caveats: How much clinical and demographic metadata was included differed by source and by participant, and the metadata was provided uncurated.

The immunoSEQ Assay, a bias-controlled multiplex PCR, was used to amplify TCRbeta CDR3 regions from genomic DNA. In the source study's methods: The number of nucleated cells in each sample was estimated from the amplification of reference gene primers within the assay. To quantify the absolute abundance of each unique TCRbeta CDR3 rearrangement, sequence reads were collapsed and filtered. For each sample, productive Simpson clonality was calculated as the square root of Simpson's diversity index over productive rearrangements. Sourced from immuneACCESS, this table was stored by TCRdb with only in-frame sequences that have V and J called. A share of the clones is absent; for the studies checked, an unresolved V gene accounts for under half, and the remainder has no known explanation. D and trimming were read from the DNA, whereas the V and J calls and clone size are those reported in that table. For this sample the table gives roughly 220,000 clones, of which roughly 84% were detected only once. Of the sample, around 1.5% falls within the top ten clones.

Notes on this clone: What antigen it recognizes has not been identified. The sample holds no much larger clone one base away, and base qualities are not on file.

A second Seattle source provided samples from volunteer blood donors who had recovered from COVID-19. Each collaborating institution followed its own protocols to collect whole blood in K2EDTA tubes. For TCRbeta analysis, collaborators shipped samples as frozen whole blood, isolated PBMCs, or DNA extracted from either of those sample types. Sequences SEHNR (CDR1) and FQNEAQ (CDR2) are obtained from the germline V gene (reference sequence). Between the V and J ends, shortened by 5 bases and 6 bases respectively, the junction contains 19 bases. The CDR3 contains 16 residues, cysteine and phenylalanine counted. The DNA shown is the 48-base CDR3, in frame from base 1.

The sequencing sample was made of peripheral blood. The rearrangement combines TRBV7-9 with TRBJ2-2, with TRBD1 tentatively as D gene (5 bases match). This clonotype was sampled from a middle-aged woman who had recovered from COVID-19. CDR3 reads: CASSLKEWQGAGELFF. The sequenced DNA: TGTGCCAGCAGCCTCAAGGAATGGCAGGGCGCCGGGGAGCTGTTTTTT. The CDR3 plus the reference TRBV7-9 and TRBJ2-2 genes for the other parts give the full variable domain: DTGVSQNPRHKITKRGQNVTFRCDPISEHNRLYWYRQTLGQGPEFLTYFQNEAQLEKSRLLSDRFSAERPKGSFSTLEIQRTEQGDSAMYLCASSLKEWQGAGELFFGEGSRLTVL.